This TCR beta chain stems from a study of blood T cell repertoires in COVID-19. The method was immunoSEQ multiplex PCR; TCRdb's version includes in-frame clones alone and lacks a portion of them. The sample has approximately 300,000 clones, around 85% seen once; the top ten hold around 1.8%. This CDR3 spans 15 amino acids. Germline V CDR1 and CDR2: MNHEY, SMNVEV (reference sequence). J gave up 3 bases and V 6 bases, and 6 bases lay outside the gene matches. This chain links TRBV27 with TRBJ2-7; 12 nucleotides agree with TRBD1. The TCR sequence derives from a woman in her 30s who had been exposed to COVID-19. The specimen sequenced was PBMCs or T cells enriched from blood (not recorded which). Written as DNA, the CDR3 is TGTGCCAGCAGGCCCCGGGACAGGGGGCTCTACGAGCAGTACTTC. Its protein product is CASRPRDRGLYEQYF.